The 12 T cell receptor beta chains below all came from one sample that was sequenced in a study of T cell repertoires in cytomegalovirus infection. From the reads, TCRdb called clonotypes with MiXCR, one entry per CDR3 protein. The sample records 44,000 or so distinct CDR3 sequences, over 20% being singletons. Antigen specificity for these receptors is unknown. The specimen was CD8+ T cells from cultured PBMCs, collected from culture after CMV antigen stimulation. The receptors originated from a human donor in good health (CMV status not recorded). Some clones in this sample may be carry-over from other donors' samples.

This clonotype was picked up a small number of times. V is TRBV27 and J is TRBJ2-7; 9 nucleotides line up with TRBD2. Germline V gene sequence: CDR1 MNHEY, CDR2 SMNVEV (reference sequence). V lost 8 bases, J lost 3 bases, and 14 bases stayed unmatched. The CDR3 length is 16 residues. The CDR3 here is CASCPRSGLAFYEQYF. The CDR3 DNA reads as TGTGCCAGCTGCCCCCGTTCCGGACTAGCGTTCTACGAGCAGTACTTC.

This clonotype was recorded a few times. CDR3 DNA: TGTGCCAGCAGCCCCGACCTCTATGGCTACACCTTC. Protein sequence: CASSPDLYGYTF. This chain connects TRBV27 to TRBJ1-2; the D is unclear. Germline V CDR1 and CDR2: MNHEY, SMNVEV (reference sequence). V was trimmed by 6 bases and J by 4 bases, leaving 9 bases between them. This CDR3 has 12 residues.

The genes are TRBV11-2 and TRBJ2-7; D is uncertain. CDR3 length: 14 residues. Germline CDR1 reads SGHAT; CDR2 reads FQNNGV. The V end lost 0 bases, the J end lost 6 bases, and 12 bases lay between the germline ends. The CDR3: CASSLEPSPSEQYF. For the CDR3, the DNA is TGTGCCAGCAGCTTAGAGCCCAGTCCGAGCGAGCAGTACTTC. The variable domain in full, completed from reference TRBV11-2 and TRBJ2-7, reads EAGVAQSPRYKIIEKRQSVAFWCNPISGHATLYWYQQILGQGPKLLIQFQNNGVVDDSQLPKDRFSAERLKGVDSTLKIQPAKLEDSAVYLCASSLEPSPSEQYFGPGTRLTVT.

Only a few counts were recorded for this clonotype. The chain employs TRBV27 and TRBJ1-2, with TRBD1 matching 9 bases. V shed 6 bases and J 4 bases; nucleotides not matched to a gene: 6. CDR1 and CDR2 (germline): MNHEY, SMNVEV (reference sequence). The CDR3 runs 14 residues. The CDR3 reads CASRTGGLVYGYTF. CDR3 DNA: TGTGCCAGCAGAACAGGGGGCTTGGTCTATGGCTACACCTTC.

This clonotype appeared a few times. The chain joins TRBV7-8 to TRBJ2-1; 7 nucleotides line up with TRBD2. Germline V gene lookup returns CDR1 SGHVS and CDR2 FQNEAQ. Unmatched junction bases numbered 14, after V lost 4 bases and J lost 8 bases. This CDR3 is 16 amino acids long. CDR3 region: CASSSFYGGSKDEQFF. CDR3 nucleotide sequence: TGTGCCAGCAGCTCCTTCTACGGGGGGTCGAAAGATGAGCAGTTCTTC.

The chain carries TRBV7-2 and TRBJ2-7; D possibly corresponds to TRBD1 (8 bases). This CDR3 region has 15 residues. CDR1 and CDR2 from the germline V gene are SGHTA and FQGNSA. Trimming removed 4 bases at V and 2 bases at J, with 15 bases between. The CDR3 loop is CASSWGGTGPYEQYF. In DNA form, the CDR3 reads TGTGCCAGCAGCTGGGGGGGGACAGGCCCCTACGAGCAGTACTTC.

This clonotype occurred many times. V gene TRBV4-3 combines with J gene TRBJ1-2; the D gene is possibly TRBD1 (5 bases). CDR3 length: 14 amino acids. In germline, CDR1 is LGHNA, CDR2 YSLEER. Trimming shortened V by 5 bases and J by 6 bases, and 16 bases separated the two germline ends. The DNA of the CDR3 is TGCGCCAGCAGCTTTTACGGGACCAAGGATGGCTACACCTTC. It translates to CASSFYGTKDGYTF.

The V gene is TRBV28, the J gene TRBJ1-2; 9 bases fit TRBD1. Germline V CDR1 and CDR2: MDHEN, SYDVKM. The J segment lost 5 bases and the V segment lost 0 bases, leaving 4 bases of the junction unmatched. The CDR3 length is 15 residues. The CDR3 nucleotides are TGTGCCAGCAGTTTATGGAAGACAGGGGGTTATGGCTACACCTTC. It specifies CASSLWKTGGYGYTF.

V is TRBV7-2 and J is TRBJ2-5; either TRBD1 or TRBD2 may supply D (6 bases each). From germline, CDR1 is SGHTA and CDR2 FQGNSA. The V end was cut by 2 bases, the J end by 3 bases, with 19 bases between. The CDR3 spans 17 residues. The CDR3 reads CASSLRRGATLKETQYF. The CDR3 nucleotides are TGTGCCAGCAGCTTAAGGAGGGGGGCCACCCTAAAAGAGACCCAGTACTTC.

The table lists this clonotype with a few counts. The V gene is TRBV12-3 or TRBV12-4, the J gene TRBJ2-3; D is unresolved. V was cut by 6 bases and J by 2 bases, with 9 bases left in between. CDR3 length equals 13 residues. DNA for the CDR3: TGTGCCAGCAGCCTAGAGAACACAGATACGCAGTATTTT. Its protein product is CASSLENTDTQYF.

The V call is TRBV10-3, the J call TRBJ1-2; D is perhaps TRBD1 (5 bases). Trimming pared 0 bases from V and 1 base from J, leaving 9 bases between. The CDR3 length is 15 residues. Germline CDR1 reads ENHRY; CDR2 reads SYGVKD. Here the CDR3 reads CAISESGGFNYGYTF. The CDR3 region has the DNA TGTGCCATCAGTGAGTCGGGGGGATTTAACTATGGCTACACCTTC.

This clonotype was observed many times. The CDR3 region is CASGAGGPKNEQFF. For the CDR3, the DNA is TGTGCCAGCGGGGCGGGAGGGCCGAAGAATGAGCAGTTCTTC. The chain couples TRBV7-6 to TRBJ2-1; TRBD2 matches 9 bases. There are 14 residues in the CDR3. Losses at the gene ends were 8 bases for V and 7 bases for J; bases not matched to a gene: 9. The germline V gene has CDR1 SGHVS and CDR2 FNYEAQ.